This T cell receptor (beta chain) was sequenced for a study of CD8 T cells in Susac syndrome. Study-level results: The authors acknowledged that the study's TCR sequencing and HLA analysis involved relatively few individuals.

CDR1 and CDR2 from the germline V gene are MGHRA and YSYEKL. This CDR3 region has 16 residues. Trimming took off 4 bases at V and 1 base at J, with 15 bases between the two ends. As concerns this clonotype: The antigen remains undetermined.

After extraction with the RNeasy kit, about 0.45 to 1 ug of the RNA was reverse transcribed using random hexamers. A single record per CDR3 protein comes from TCRdb applying MiXCR to the immunoSEQ multiplex PCR reads. The data hold around 180,000 distinct CDR3 sequences, with around 96% observed a single time. Sequencing targeted TCR beta in T cells from blood (CD8+ and CD4+). The gene calls are TRBV4-1 and TRBJ2-3; D uncertain. The receptor comes from a human donor with multiple sclerosis. The sequencing sample was made of CD8+ T cells from PBMCs. The CDR3 DNA sequence: TGCGCCAGCAGCCCGCGTGTTCCGCTGGGCACAGATACGCAGTATTTT. Its translation is CASSPRVPLGTDTQYF.